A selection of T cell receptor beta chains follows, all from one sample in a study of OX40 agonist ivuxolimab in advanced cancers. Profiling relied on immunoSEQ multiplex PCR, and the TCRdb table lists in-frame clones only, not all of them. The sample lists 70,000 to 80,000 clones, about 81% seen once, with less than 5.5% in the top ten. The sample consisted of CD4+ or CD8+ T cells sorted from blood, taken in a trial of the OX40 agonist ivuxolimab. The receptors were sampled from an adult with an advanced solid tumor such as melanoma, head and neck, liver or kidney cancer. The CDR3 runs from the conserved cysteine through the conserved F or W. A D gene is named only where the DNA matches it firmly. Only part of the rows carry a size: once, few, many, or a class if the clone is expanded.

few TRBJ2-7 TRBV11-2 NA TGTGCCAGCAGCTTTGGAGGGACACTATCCTACGAGCAGTACTTC CASSFGGTLSYEQYF
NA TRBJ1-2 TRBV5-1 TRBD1 TGCGCCAGCAGCACCGGACCCCGACAGGGAGGTGGCTACACCTTC CASSTGPRQGGGYTF
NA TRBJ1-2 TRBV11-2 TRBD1 TGTGCCAGCAGCTCAGCCGGAGGGACAGGGGGCCTCTATGGCTACACCTTC CASSSAGGTGGLYGYTF
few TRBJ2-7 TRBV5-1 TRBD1 TGCGCCAGCAGCTTAGCAGGGGGCAGGTACGAGCAGTACTTC CASSLAGGRYEQYF
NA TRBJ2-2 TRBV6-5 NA TGTGCCAGCAGTTACGCAGGGGAGGTCGGGGAGCTGTTTTTT CASSYAGEVGELFF
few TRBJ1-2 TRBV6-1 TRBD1 TGTGCCAGCAGTGTCCGGGACAGGGTTGACTATGGCTACACCTTC CASSVRDRVDYGYTF
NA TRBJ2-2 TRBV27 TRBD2 TGTGCCAGCAGTTTAGCGGGAGGGACCGGGGAGCTGTTTTTT CASSLAGGTGELFF
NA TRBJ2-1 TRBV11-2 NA TGTGCCAGCAGCTTAGATGTAGGTTTTAATGAGCAGTTCTTC CASSLDVGFNEQFF
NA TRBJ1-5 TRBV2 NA TGTGCCAGCAGTTCGACGGATAGCAATCAGCCCCAGCATTTT CASSSTDSNQPQHF
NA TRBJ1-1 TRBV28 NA TGTGCCAGCAGCCCCCCAGGAATCATGAACACTGAAGCTTTCTTT CASSPPGIMNTEAFF
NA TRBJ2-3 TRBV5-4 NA TGTGCCAGCAGCCAGCAGGGTGAGGATACGCAGTATTTT CASSQQGEDTQYF
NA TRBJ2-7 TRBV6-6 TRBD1 TGTGCCAGCAGTTACTCCTTTAGGGGGCGAATGTACGAGCAGTACTTC CASSYSFRGRMYEQYF
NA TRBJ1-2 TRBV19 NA TGTGCCAGTAGTATTACCCTCAGGGATAACTATGGCTACACCTTC CASSITLRDNYGYTF
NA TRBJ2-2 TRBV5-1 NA TGCGCCAGCAGCCCGGGGGGCGCGGGAGGGGAGCTGTTTTTT CASSPGGAGGELFF
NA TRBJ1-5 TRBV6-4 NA TGTGCCAGCTATAAACGGTGGATTTATAGCAATCAGCCCCAGCATTTT CASYKRWIYSNQPQHF
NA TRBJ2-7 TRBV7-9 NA TGTGCCAGCAGCTTAGCTAAGGGACCACTCCGAACCGAGCAGTACTTC CASSLAKGPLRTEQYF
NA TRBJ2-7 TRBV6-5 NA TGTGCCAGCAGTTCCGACGGGAGCTCCTACGAGCAGTACTTC CASSSDGSSYEQYF
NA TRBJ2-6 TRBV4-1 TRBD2 TGCGCCAGCAGCCCCCTGGGGAGGGGTCCCTCTGGGGCCAACGTCCTGACTTTC CASSPLGRGPSGANVLTF
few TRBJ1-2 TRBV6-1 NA TGTGCCAGCAGTCCGAAACTACATGGCTACACCTTC CASSPKLHGYTF
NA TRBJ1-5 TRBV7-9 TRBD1 TGTGCCAGCCGCAAAAAGACAGGGACGCCCAATCAGCCCCAGCATTTT CASRKKTGTPNQPQHF
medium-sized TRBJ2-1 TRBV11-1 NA TGTGCCAGCAGCCCGCGTGGACGCAATGAGCAGTTCTTC CASSPRGRNEQFF
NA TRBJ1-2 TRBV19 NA TGTGCCAGTAGTTCCAGGGGAACTCGTTTCGCTTCCACACACCTCTATTATGGCTACACCTTC CASSSRGTRFASTHLYYGYTF
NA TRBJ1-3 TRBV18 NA TGTGCCAGCTCACCATTGATACCGATTCGGGTGGTATCTGGAAACACCATATATTTT CASSPLIPIRVVSGNTIYF
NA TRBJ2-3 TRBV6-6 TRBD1 TGTGCCAGCAGTACATACAGGGGGCGAAATACGCAGTATTTT CASSTYRGRNTQYF
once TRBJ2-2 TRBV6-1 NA TGTGCCAGCCAAAAGACAGATGCGAACACCGGGGAGCTGTTTTTT CASQKTDANTGELFF
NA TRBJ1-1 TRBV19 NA TGTGCCAGTAGTAACAGGGTTTTTTTCTTT CASSNRVFFF
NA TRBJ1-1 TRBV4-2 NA TGTGCCAGCAGCCAAGAAATTTGGCTGGCTGAGGGCACTGAAGCTTTCTTT CASSQEIWLAEGTEAFF
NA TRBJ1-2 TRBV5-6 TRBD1 TGTGCCAGCAGCCCTTTTGGGACAGGGACAAAGGGCTACACCTTC CASSPFGTGTKGYTF
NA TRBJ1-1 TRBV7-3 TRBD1 TGTGCCAGCAGCTTAGGACAGGGAAATACTGAAGCTTTCTTT CASSLGQGNTEAFF
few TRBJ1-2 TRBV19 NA TGTGCCAGTAGTATATCGGGCCCAGGTGGCTACACCTTC CASSISGPGGYTF
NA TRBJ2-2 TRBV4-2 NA TGTGCCAGCAGCCAAGAAGGAAACACCGGGGAGCTGTTTTTT CASSQEGNTGELFF
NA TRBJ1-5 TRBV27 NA TGTGCCAGCGCCGACTTCCGGGCGCAGCCCCAGCATTTT CASADFRAQPQHF
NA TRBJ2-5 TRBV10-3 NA TGTGCCATCAGTGAGGCCCAGGGAGGTTTTAGAGAGACCCAGTACTTC CAISEAQGGFRETQYF
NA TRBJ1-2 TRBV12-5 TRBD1 TGTGCTAGTGGTTTGGTAAGGGGACAGTTAGATGGCTACACCTTC CASGLVRGQLDGYTF
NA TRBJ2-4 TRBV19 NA TGTGCCAGTAGTAACGGGGTGGGCAAAAACATTCAGTACTTC CASSNGVGKNIQYF
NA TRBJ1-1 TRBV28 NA TGTGCCAGCAGTTTATCGGCGGGCGGGACTATTGGGACTGAAGCTTTCTTT CASSLSAGGTIGTEAFF
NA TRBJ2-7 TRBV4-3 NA TGCGCCAGCAGCCAAGATCCAGGGACTTCGTACGAGCAGTACTTC CASSQDPGTSYEQYF
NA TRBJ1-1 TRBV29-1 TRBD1 TGCAGCACCGGACAGGGGCCCCCGAACACTGAAGCTTTCTTT CSTGQGPPNTEAFF
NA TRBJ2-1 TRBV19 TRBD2 TGTGCCAGTAGTATCGGGACTAGCTACTACAATGAGCAGTTCTTC CASSIGTSYYNEQFF
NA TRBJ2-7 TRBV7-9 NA TGTGCCAGCAGCTTTGTCTACGAGCAGTACTTC CASSFVYEQYF